A single sample is the source of the 2 T cell receptor beta chains below, sequenced in a study of early T cells in non-severe SARS-CoV-2 infection. Using its own MiXCR run on the 5' RACE reads, TCRdb lists one record per CDR3 protein. The sample holds nearly 45,000 distinct CDR3 sequences, under 13% seen once. Sequencing used whole blood. All receptors come from an adult who was a healthcare worker with PCR-confirmed SARS-CoV-2 infection or an uninfected control (not recorded which).

Concerning this clonotype itself: An end of the junction differs from the germline gene, which may be a read error. V and J are TRBV5-1 and TRBJ2-5; 7 bases map to TRBD1. The CDR3 is made up of 15 amino acids. From germline, CDR1 is SGHRS and CDR2 YFSETQ. This CDR3 is CACSLAPDRPETQYF. The DNA of the CDR3 is TGCGCCTGCAGCTTGGCCCCGGACAGGCCGGAGACCCAGTACTTC.

This clonotype was seen many times. The CDR3 sequence is CASSLDLRPTEAFF. Here the CDR3 DNA reads TGTGCCAGCAGCTTAGATCTAAGGCCCACTGAAGCTTTCTTT. The chain links TRBV11-2 to TRBJ1-1; D call uncertain. Germline assignment: CDR1 SGHAT and CDR2 FQNNGV. Trimming took off 0 bases at V and 4 bases at J, with 9 bases between the two ends. The CDR3 length is 14 residues.